This T cell receptor beta chain appears in the sequencing data of a study of T cell repertoires in cytomegalovirus infection. Study outcomes and limitations: HLA-C-restricted CMV-specific TCR beta clonotypes were dominant in the ex vivo response. Identification of carriers of CMV plus the relevant HLA was achieved through cumulative public TCR beta family frequency.

About this clonotype itself: Its antigen is not known.

Via MiXCR, TCRdb re-called the reads, giving one row per CDR3 protein. The table lists roughly 130,000 distinct CDR3 sequences, 24% of them singletons. The CDR3 runs to 12 residues. CDR1 DFQATT and CDR2 SNEGSKA come from the germline V gene (reference sequence). Trimming left V 5 bases short and J 6 bases short, with 8 bases between. This receptor was taken from a human donor in good health (CMV status not recorded). Some clones in this sample may be carry-over from other donors' samples. V gene TRBV20-1 combines with J gene TRBJ1-6, with D uncertain. Sequenced input: PBMCs, sequenced either directly or after in vitro stimulation (not recorded which). CDR3 sequence (DNA): TGCAGTGCTCCATTTGTTAATTCACCCCTCCACTTT. Translated: CSAPFVNSPLHF.